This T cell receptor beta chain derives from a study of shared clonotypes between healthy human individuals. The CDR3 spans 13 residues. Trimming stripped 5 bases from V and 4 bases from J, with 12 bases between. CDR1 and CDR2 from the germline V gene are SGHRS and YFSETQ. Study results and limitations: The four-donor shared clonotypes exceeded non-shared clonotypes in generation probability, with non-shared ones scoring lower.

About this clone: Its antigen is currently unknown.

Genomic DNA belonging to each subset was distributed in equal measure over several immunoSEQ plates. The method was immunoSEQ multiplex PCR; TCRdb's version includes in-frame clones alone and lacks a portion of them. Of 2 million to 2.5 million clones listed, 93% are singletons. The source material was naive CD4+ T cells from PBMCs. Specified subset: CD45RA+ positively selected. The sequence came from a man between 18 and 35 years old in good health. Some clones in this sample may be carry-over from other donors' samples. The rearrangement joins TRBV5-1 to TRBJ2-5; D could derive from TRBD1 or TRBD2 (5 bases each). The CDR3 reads CASREAGTETQYF. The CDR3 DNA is TGCGCCAGCAGAGAGGCAGGGACAGAGACCCAGTACTTC.